This T cell receptor (beta chain) was observed in a study of CD8 T cells in ankylosing spondylitis. Study findings and constraints: Disease-linked clones proved CD8+ and comparatively uncommon in peripheral blood. Apparently characteristic of ankylosing spondylitis blood was a TCR beta motif (fewer than ten highly homologous variants).

To note about this clonotype: Its antigen is unidentified.

J gave up 2 bases and V 3 bases, and 3 bases lay outside the gene matches. The CDR3 extends over 14 amino acids. In germline, CDR1 is DFQATT, CDR2 SNEGSKA (reference sequence). Each CDR3 protein is one row after TCRdb ran MiXCR on the 5' RACE reads. This sample has about 840,000 distinct CDR3 sequences, with 10% to 15% found just once. The rearrangement joins TRBV20-1 to TRBJ2-2; 7 bases align to TRBD1. This receptor was taken from a male donor with ankylosing spondylitis. Source material: blood, either unsorted or a sorted T cell fraction (not recorded which). The CDR3 is CSASRGSNTGELFF. CDR3 nucleotides: TGCAGTGCTAGCAGGGGGAGTAACACCGGGGAGCTGTTTTTT.